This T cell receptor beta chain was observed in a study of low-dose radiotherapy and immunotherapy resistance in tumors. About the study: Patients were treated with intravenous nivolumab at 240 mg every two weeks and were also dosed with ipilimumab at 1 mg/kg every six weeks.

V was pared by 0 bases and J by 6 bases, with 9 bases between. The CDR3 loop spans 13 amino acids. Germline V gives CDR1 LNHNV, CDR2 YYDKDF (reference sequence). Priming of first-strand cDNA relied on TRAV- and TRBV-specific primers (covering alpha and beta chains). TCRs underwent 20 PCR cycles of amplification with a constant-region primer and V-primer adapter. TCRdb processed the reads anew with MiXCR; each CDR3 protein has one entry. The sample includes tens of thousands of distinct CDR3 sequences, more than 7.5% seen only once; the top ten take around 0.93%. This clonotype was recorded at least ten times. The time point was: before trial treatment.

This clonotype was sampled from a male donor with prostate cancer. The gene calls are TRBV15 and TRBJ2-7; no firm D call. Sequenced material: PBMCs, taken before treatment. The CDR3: CATSRDPWGEQYF. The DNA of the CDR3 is TGTGCCACCAGCAGAGATCCCTGGGGCGAGCAGTACTTC.